This T cell receptor (beta chain) was recovered during a study of blood T cell repertoires in COVID-19. Study at large: Acute-phase and convalescent COVID-19 samples originated in the United States, Italy and Spain. The analysed material was cDNA or gDNA that came from T cells, B-cell-depleted T cells, or PBMCs.

Germline V gives CDR1 SGHVS, CDR2 FQNEAQ. V dropped 2 bases and J dropped 7 bases, with 12 bases sitting between them. The CDR3 runs to 14 residues. Authors' analysis steps: Amplified reference gene primers provided the basis for estimating nucleated cell counts. Sequenced by immunoSEQ multiplex PCR; TCRdb stores in-frame clones only, minus some. Clone size and V and J calls were adopted from that table, with D and trimming inferred from the DNA. The table lists around 60,000 clones, 84% of them singletons. The source material was peripheral blood. The chain combines TRBV7-8 with TRBJ1-5, with TRBD1 as a possible D gene (6 bases). This receptor was taken from a woman aged 60-75 years with acute or convalescent COVID-19. Written as DNA, the CDR3 is TGTGCCAGCAGCTTACAGGGAAGGGGGCAGCCCCAGCATTTT. Encoded protein: CASSLQGRGQPQHF. Looking up the rest from reference TRBV7-8 and TRBJ1-5 gives the full variable domain: GAGVSQSPRYKVAKRGQDVALRCDPISGHVSLFWYQQALGQGPEFLTYFQNEAQLDKSGLPSDRFFAERPEGSVSTLKIQRTQQEDSAVYLCASSLQGRGQPQHFGDGTRLSIL.